These 21 T cell receptor beta chains were all obtained from the same sample, sequenced in a study of OX40 agonist ivuxolimab in advanced cancers. Profiled with immunoSEQ multiplex PCR; TCRdb holds only in-frame clones, not every one. Found here are about 120,000 clones, roughly 95% of them singletons; the top ten hold more than 0.15%. Sequencing was performed on CD4+ or CD8+ T cells sorted from blood, taken in a trial of the OX40 agonist ivuxolimab. The receptors originated from an adult with an advanced solid tumor such as melanoma, head and neck, liver or kidney cancer.

The genes are TRBV7-6 and TRBJ2-7, with TRBD2 as a possible D gene (5 bases). The CDR3 is made up of 14 amino acids. V was shortened by 2 bases and J by 5 bases, with 13 bases between the two germline ends. The V gene's germline CDR1 is SGHVS and CDR2 FNYEAQ. The CDR3 DNA follows: TGTGCCAGCAGCTTAAAACCAGCGGAACACGAGCAGTACTTC. Translating it yields CASSLKPAEHEQYF.

This CDR3 reads CASSKGAAGGRVAYEQYF. Here the CDR3 DNA reads TGTGCCAGTAGTAAAGGAGCAGCCGGCGGGAGGGTCGCCTACGAGCAGTACTTC. The chain carries TRBV19 and TRBJ2-7; 9 bases fit TRBD2. The germline V gene encodes CDR1 LNHDA and CDR2 SQIVND (reference sequence). The CDR3 extends over 18 amino acids. J was trimmed by 2 bases and V by 4 bases; bases with no gene match: 15. Full variable domain (missing parts from reference TRBV19 and TRBJ2-7): DGGITQSPKYLFRKEGQNVTLSCEQNLNHDAMYWYRQDPGQGLRLIYYSQIVNDFQKGDIAEGYSVSREKKESFPLTVTSAQKNPTAFYLCASSKGAAGGRVAYEQYFGPGTRLTVT.

This chain uses TRBV7-9 with TRBJ2-2, with D unclear. The CDR3 covers 16 residues. Deletions cut 4 bases from V and 7 bases from J, with 19 bases between. Germline CDR1 and CDR2: SEHNR and FQNEAQ (reference sequence). The CDR3 DNA is TGTGCCAGCAGCTCCTCTGAAAGGATGTCGGTCGGGGAGCTGTTTTTT. Translating it yields CASSSSERMSVGELFF.

The genes are TRBV18 and TRBJ1-2; 9 positions match TRBD1. Trimming took 4 bases from V and 4 from J; bases not matched to a gene: 7. This CDR3 comprises 15 residues. Germline values: CDR1 KGHSH, CDR2 LQKENI. CDR3 sequence: CASSLGTGRGYGYTF. The DNA for the CDR3 is TGTGCCAGCTCACTGGGGACAGGGAGAGGCTATGGCTACACCTTC.

The V gene is TRBV18, the J gene TRBJ1-3; 7 bases line up with TRBD1. V lost 0 bases to trimming and J lost 4 bases; unmatched junction nucleotides: 3. Germline V gene lookup returns CDR1 KGHSH and CDR2 LQKENI. CDR3 length: 15 residues. Written as DNA, the CDR3 is TGTGCCAGCTCACCACCGGACAGGTCCGGAAACACCATATATTTT. Its protein product is CASSPPDRSGNTIYF.

The chain uses TRBV4-2 and TRBJ2-7; TRBD1 is a possible D gene (6 bases). CDR1 is LGHNA, CDR2 YNFKEQ, per germline. V shed 0 bases and J shed 0 bases, with 12 bases lying between them. This CDR3 contains 16 residues. CDR3 sequence: CASSQEEVGGSYEQYF. DNA of the CDR3: TGTGCCAGCAGCCAAGAGGAGGTAGGGGGCTCCTACGAGCAGTACTTC.

V and J are TRBV5-1 and TRBJ2-3; no reliable D call. The CDR3 is made up of 16 amino acids. The germline CDR1 and CDR2 sequences are SGHRS and YFSETQ. V was pared by 1 base and J by 2 bases, with 14 bases between. The CDR3 DNA reads TGCGCCAGCAGCTTGTCCTTTAGATCAGTCACAGATACGCAGTATTTT. The encoded protein is CASSLSFRSVTDTQYF.

The chain recombines TRBV27 with TRBJ1-2; D might be TRBD1 (5 bases). Looked up from germline, CDR1 is MNHEY and CDR2 is SMNVEV (reference sequence). The CDR3 is 14 amino acids. V dropped 8 bases and J dropped 2 bases, with 15 bases sitting between them. In DNA, the CDR3 is TGTGCCAGCGCGACGGGGGTTCTAAACTATGGCTACACCTTC. Amino acid sequence: CASATGVLNYGYTF.

This chain uses TRBV28 with TRBJ2-1; 7 bases align to TRBD1. CDR3 length equals 14 residues. The germline V gene has CDR1 MDHEN and CDR2 SYDVKM. Trimming at V came to 3 bases and at J to 5 bases, leaving 4 bases not matched to a gene. Here the CDR3 reads CASSFRGTHNEQFF. The CDR3 bases are TGTGCCAGCAGTTTCAGGGGGACCCACAATGAGCAGTTCTTC.

The chain recombines TRBV7-9 with TRBJ2-1; possibly TRBD2 for D (6 bases). The CDR3 totals 13 residues. V was trimmed by 3 bases and J by 8 bases, leaving 11 bases between them. Germline CDR1 and CDR2: SEHNR and FQNEAQ (reference sequence). The CDR3 loop reads CASSFYGGDEQFF. CDR3 DNA: TGTGCCAGCAGCTTTTATGGAGGGGATGAGCAGTTCTTC.

V is TRBV7-2 and J is TRBJ2-2; 10 positions agree with TRBD1. The CDR3 spans 16 residues. Germline V lookup: CDR1 SGHTA, CDR2 FQGNSA. Germline trimming cut 4 bases from V and 7 bases from J; bases unmatched to any gene: 9. The CDR3 region is CASSSWGQGRSGELFF. The CDR3 nucleotides are TGTGCCAGCAGCTCCTGGGGACAGGGGAGGAGCGGGGAGCTGTTTTTT.

This clone was recorded a few times. The CDR3 nucleotides are TGCGCCAGCAGTCCCCCAGGGGCTTCCAGCACAGATACGCAGTATTTT. Translation gives CASSPPGASSTDTQYF. This chain links TRBV10-1 with TRBJ2-3, with D possibly being TRBD1 (6 bases). The V gene's germline CDR1 is WNHNN and CDR2 SYGVQD (reference sequence). V lost 5 bases, J lost 0 bases, and 15 bases lay in between. The length of the CDR3 is 16 residues.

V usage is TRBV18 and J usage is TRBJ1-4; D ambiguous. CDR1 KGHSH and CDR2 LQKENI come from the germline V gene. Deletions cut 5 bases from V and 0 bases from J, with 4 bases between. The CDR3 contains 13 residues. The CDR3 nucleotides read TGTGCCAGCTCATCAGCAACTAATGAAAAACTGTTTTTT. This encodes CASSSATNEKLFF.

V and J are TRBV11-3 and TRBJ1-2; 8 bases match TRBD1. From germline, CDR1 is SGHNT and CDR2 YENEEA. The J segment lost 3 bases and the V segment lost 1 base, leaving 10 bases of the junction unmatched. The CDR3 is 17 amino acids. The CDR3 sequence is CASSLGCFVTGDYGYTF. The DNA of the CDR3 is TGTGCCAGCAGCTTAGGTTGTTTTGTGACAGGGGACTATGGCTACACCTTC.

A note on this clone: This CDR3 is also generated by other DNA sequences in the sample. J is TRBJ2-5 and V is TRBV18, with D uncertain. V was shortened by 1 base and J by 2 bases, with 5 bases between the two germline ends. This CDR3 spans 13 amino acids. Germline-derived CDR1 and CDR2 are KGHSH and LQKENI. CDR3 residues: CASSPRDQETQYF. CDR3 sequence (DNA): TGTGCCAGCTCACCACGGGATCAAGAGACCCAGTACTTC. The entire variable domain, with the rest obtained from reference TRBV18 and TRBJ2-5, is as follows: NAGVMQNPRHLVRRRGQEARLRCSPMKGHSHVYWYRQLPEEGLKFMVYLQKENIIDESGMPKERFSAEFPKEGPSILRIQQVVRGDSAAYFCASSPRDQETQYFGPGTRLLVL.

The chain couples TRBV6-5 to TRBJ2-7, with 9 bases fitting TRBD2. The CDR3 runs to 15 residues. Germline CDR1 is MNHEY and CDR2 is SVGAGI. Trimming cost V 0 bases and J 4 bases; bases outside gene matches: 4. Here the CDR3 reads CASSYSAGGPYEQYF. The CDR3 bases are TGTGCCAGCAGTTACTCGGCGGGAGGGCCTTACGAGCAGTACTTC.

The genes are TRBV28 and TRBJ2-3, with no clear D. This CDR3 contains 11 residues. In germline, CDR1 is MDHEN, CDR2 SYDVKM. Trimming cost V 2 bases and J 5 bases, with 2 bases left between them. CDR3: CASSLLDTQYF. DNA for the CDR3: TGTGCCAGCAGTTTACTAGATACGCAGTATTTT.

A single count supports this clone. V and J are TRBV6-5 and TRBJ1-5, with unresolved D. The ends were cut back, 6 bases at V and 7 bases at J, with 13 bases in the middle. The CDR3 is 13 amino acids. Germline lookup yields CDR1 MNHEY and CDR2 SVGAGI. The CDR3 nucleotides read TGTGCCAGCAGCCCAGGCGGCGTCCAGCCCCAGCATTTT. Protein product: CASSPGGVQPQHF.

This chain links TRBV7-2 with TRBJ2-7; TRBD2 matches 8 bases. The CDR3 has 15 residues. Germline loops: CDR1 SGHTA, CDR2 FQGNSA. The V and J ends lost 1 base and 2 bases, in that order; junction bases with no gene match: 4. The CDR3 nucleotides read TGTGCCAGCAGCTTAGTTGCGGGGGGTGCCTACGAGCAGTACTTC. It encodes CASSLVAGGAYEQYF.

V gene TRBV15 combines with J gene TRBJ2-2, with 8 bases aligning to TRBD1. Losses at the gene ends were 8 bases for V and 7 bases for J; bases not matched to a gene: 12. Germline CDR1 is LNHNV and CDR2 is YYDKDF (reference sequence). The CDR3 totals 15 residues. CDR3 region: CATGQGGLVGGELFF. The DNA for the CDR3 is TGTGCCACCGGACAGGGAGGCCTAGTCGGCGGGGAGCTGTTTTTT.

This clone appeared once. Germline and junction disagree at one end, which may indicate a read error. The rearrangement joins TRBV27 to TRBJ2-3; 7 nucleotides match TRBD2. CDR1 MNHEY and CDR2 SMNVEV come from the germline V gene (reference sequence). The CDR3 totals 15 residues. The CDR3 here is CASSISGTKTDTQYF. DNA of the CDR3: TGTGCCAGCAGTATATCCGGGACTAAGACAGATACGCAGTATTTT.